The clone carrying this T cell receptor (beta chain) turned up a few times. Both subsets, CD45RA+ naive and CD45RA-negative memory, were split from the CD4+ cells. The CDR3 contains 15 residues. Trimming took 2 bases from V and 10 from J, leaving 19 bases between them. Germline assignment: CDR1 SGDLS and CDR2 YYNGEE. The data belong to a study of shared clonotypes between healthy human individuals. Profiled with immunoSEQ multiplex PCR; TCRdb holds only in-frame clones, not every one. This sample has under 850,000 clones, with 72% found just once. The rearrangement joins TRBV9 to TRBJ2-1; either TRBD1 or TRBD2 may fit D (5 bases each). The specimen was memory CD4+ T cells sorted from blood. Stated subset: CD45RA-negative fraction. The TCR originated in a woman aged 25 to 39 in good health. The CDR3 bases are TGTGCCAGCAGCGTGACCCCGGGGCCCGAAAGGGAGCAGTTCTTC. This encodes CASSVTPGPEREQFF.